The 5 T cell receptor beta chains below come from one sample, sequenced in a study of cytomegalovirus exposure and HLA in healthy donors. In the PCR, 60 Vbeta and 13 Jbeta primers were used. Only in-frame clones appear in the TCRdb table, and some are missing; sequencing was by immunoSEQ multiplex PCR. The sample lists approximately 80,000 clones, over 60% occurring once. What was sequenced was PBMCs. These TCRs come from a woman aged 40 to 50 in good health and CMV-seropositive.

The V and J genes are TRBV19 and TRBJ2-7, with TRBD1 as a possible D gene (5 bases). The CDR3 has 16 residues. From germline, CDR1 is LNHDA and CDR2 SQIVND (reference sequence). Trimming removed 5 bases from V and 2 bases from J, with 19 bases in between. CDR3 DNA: TGTGCCAGTAGTCCCGAGTGGGGCTGGGGTACCTACGAGCAGTACTTC. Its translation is CASSPEWGWGTYEQYF.

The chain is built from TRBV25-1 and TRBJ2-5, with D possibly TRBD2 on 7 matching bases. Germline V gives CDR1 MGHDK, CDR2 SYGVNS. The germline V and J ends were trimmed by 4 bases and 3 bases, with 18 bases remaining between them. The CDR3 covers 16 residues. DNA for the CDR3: TGTGCCAGCAGTGCCTACAATGCGGGGGCGGAAGAGACCCAGTACTTC. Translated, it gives CASSAYNAGAEETQYF. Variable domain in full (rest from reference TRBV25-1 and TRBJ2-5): EADIYQTPRYLVIGTGKKITLECSQTMGHDKMYWYQQDPGMELHLIHYSYGVNSTEKGDLSSESTVSRIRTEHFPLTLESARPSHTSQYLCASSAYNAGAEETQYFGPGTRLLVL.

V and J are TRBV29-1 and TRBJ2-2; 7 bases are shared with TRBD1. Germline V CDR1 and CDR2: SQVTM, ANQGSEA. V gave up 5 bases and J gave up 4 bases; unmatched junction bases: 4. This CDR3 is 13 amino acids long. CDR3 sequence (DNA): TGCAGCGTTCAGGCAGGGGGCACCGGGGAGCTGTTTTTT. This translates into CSVQAGGTGELFF.

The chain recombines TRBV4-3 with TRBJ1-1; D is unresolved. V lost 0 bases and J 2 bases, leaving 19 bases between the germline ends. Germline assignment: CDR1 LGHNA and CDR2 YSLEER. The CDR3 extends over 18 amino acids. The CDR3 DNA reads TGCGCCAGCAGCCAAGACCTCCCTTTAAATAGTCTCAACACTGAAGCTTTCTTT. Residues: CASSQDLPLNSLNTEAFF.

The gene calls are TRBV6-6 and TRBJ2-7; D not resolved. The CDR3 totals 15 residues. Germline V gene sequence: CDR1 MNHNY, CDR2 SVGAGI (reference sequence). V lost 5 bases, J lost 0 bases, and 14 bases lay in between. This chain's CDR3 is CASSLDLSYSYEQYF. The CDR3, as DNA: TGTGCCAGCAGTCTAGATCTATCCTACTCCTACGAGCAGTACTTC.